One and the same sample provided the 10 T cell receptor beta chains below, sequenced in a study of response to subunit inactivated influenza vaccine. TCRdb ran MiXCR on the RT-PCR reads and lists one entry per CDR3 protein. The sample lists 500,000 or so distinct CDR3 sequences, 15% to 20% seen once, with less than 4% in the top ten. Sequencing used CD4+ T cells sorted from PBMCs, obtained less than 30 months after vaccination. The receptor source for this set is a man aged 50-75 years who received an inactivated influenza vaccine.

The chain has TRBV6-5 and TRBJ2-3; D is unresolved. The germline gives CDR1 MNHEY, CDR2 SVGAGI. Trimming cost V 7 bases and J 4 bases, with 9 bases left between them. The CDR3 contains 12 residues. The CDR3 reads CASMNEADTQYF. DNA for the CDR3: TGTGCCAGCATGAATGAGGCAGATACGCAGTATTTT.

The chain recombines TRBV12-3 or TRBV12-4 with TRBJ1-4; a weak D match, TRBD1 (6 bases). V was shortened by 10 bases and J by 0 bases, with 15 bases between the two germline ends. This CDR3 contains 15 residues. CDR3: CATSVGGPTNEKLFF. The DNA for the CDR3 is TGTGCCACCTCGGTCGGGGGCCCAACTAATGAAAAACTGTTTTTT.

The gene calls are TRBV6-1 and TRBJ1-1; D might be TRBD1 (5 bases). Germline loops: CDR1 MNHNS, CDR2 SASEGT. The CDR3 is 14 amino acids. The ends were cut back, 5 bases at V and 1 base at J, with 11 bases in the middle. CDR3 coding DNA: TGTGCCAGCAGTCCACGACAGCCGAACACTGAAGCTTTCTTT. Its translation: CASSPRQPNTEAFF.

The chain carries TRBV20-1 and TRBJ2-7; tentatively, D is TRBD1 (6 bases). V was trimmed by 6 bases and J by 3 bases, leaving 15 bases between them. The length of the CDR3 is 13 residues. Germline CDR1 reads DFQATT; CDR2 reads SNEGSKA (reference sequence). Here the CDR3 reads CSATTGQSYEQYF. The CDR3 region has the DNA TGCAGTGCGACTACGGGACAAAGCTACGAGCAGTACTTC.

This clonotype was counted between two and nine times. The chain is built from TRBV24-1 and TRBJ1-1, with TRBD1 matching 8 bases. This CDR3 comprises 13 residues. J was trimmed by 5 bases and V by 5 bases; bases with no gene match: 3. CDR1 and CDR2 from the germline V gene are KGHDR and SFDVKD. Here the CDR3 reads CATSVTGGTEAFF. CDR3 DNA sequence: TGTGCCACCAGTGTAACAGGGGGTACTGAAGCTTTCTTT.

V gene TRBV28 combines with J gene TRBJ1-4; D is uncertain. Germline V CDR1 and CDR2: MDHEN, SYDVKM. V lost 5 bases to trimming and J lost 7 bases, with 17 bases between them. This CDR3 is 15 amino acids long. In nucleotides, the CDR3 is TGTGCCAGCAGTCCCTGGACTGTCCCCGGTGAAAAACTGTTTTTT. It codes for CASSPWTVPGEKLFF.

This clonotype was observed a handful of times. The chain couples TRBV29-1 to TRBJ2-7; TRBD2 aligns across 15 bases. This CDR3 is 15 amino acids long. Germline V gene sequence: CDR1 SQVTM, CDR2 ANQGSEA. V was clipped by 7 bases and J by 4 bases; unmatched bases: 8. CDR3 residues: CSAAGLAGGGYEQYF. CDR3 bases: TGCAGCGCCGCGGGACTAGCGGGAGGTGGGTACGAGCAGTACTTC.

This clonotype was found a few times. The genes are TRBV10-3 and TRBJ1-1; TRBD1 is a possible D gene (5 bases). CDR1 and CDR2 (germline): ENHRY, SYGVKD. Trimming took 5 bases from V and 5 from J, leaving 12 bases between them. This CDR3 contains 13 residues. Here the CDR3 reads CAISRDYGTEAFF. As DNA, the CDR3 is TGTGCCATCAGTAGGGACTATGGGACTGAAGCTTTCTTT.

Concerning this clonotype: One end of the junction varies from germline; a read error may be responsible. The CDR3 DNA sequence: TGCGCCAGCAGGTTGGAGGTGATCAATGAGCAGTTCTTC. Translating gives CASRLEVINEQFF. V is TRBV5-1 and J is TRBJ2-1; TRBD2 might be the D (5 bases). The germline gives CDR1 SGHRS, CDR2 YFSETQ. The CDR3 contains 13 residues.

V gene TRBV29-1 combines with J gene TRBJ1-1; 9 bases map to TRBD1. V shed 8 bases and J 1 base; nucleotides not matched to a gene: 8. Germline V gene data show CDR1 as SQVTM and CDR2 as ANQGSEA. The CDR3 runs to 14 residues. CDR3 DNA: TGCAGCTCAGGACAGGGGATCGGGAACACTGAAGCTTTCTTT. Its translation: CSSGQGIGNTEAFF.